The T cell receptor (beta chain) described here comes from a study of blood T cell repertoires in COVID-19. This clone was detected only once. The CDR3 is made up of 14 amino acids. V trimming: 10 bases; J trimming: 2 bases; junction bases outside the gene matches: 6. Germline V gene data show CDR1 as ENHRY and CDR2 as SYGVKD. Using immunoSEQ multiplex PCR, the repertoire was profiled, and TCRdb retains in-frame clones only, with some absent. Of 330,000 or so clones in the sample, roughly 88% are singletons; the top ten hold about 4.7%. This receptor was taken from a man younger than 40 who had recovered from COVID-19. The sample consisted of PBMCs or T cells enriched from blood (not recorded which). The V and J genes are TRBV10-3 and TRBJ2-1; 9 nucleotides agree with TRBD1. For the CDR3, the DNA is TGTGCCAGCCTTAGGGACAGGGCCTACAATGAGCAGTTCTTC. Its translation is CASLRDRAYNEQFF.